This passage covers 18 T cell receptor beta chains from one sample sequenced in a study of blood T cells in healthy people across ages. Next came a second PCR, run for about 7 to 12 cycles, which used a sample-barcoded 5' primer along with a J-beta primer mix. In TCRdb, the 5' RACE reads were re-called with MiXCR into one record per CDR3 protein. The data contain fewer than 650,000 distinct CDR3 sequences, around a quarter of them singletons. These same data were also listed under a study on T cells of mothers and their children.

The sequencing input was blood. The source is a boy aged 2 to 9 in good health.

This clonotype was observed a handful of times. This chain links TRBV9 with TRBJ1-1, with D uncertain. Germline V gene sequence: CDR1 SGDLS, CDR2 YYNGEE. The CDR3 runs to 13 residues. Between the trimmed V and J ends, which lost 0 bases and 4 bases, there was a span of 7 bases. In DNA, the CDR3 is TGTGCCAGCAGCGTAGCTGACGGCACTGAAGCTTTCTTT. Translated: CASSVADGTEAFF.

The genes are TRBV30 and TRBJ2-7; D is uncertain. CDR3 length equals 10 residues. Germline loops: CDR1 GTSNPN, CDR2 SVGIG (reference sequence). V lost 6 bases and J lost 3, with 6 bases in between. CDR3 loop: CACDGYEQYF. For the CDR3, the DNA is TGTGCCTGTGACGGCTACGAGCAGTACTTC.

The chain has TRBV6-1 and TRBJ2-5; D remains unclear. The J call may not be correct, given that the DNA end is closer to TRBJ2-7. The V gene's germline CDR1 is MNHNS and CDR2 SASEGT. CDR3 size: 16 residues. The CDR3 DNA is TGTGCCAGCAGTGAAATTGACGCCGATGGCTCCTACGAGCAGTACTTC. The encoded protein is CASSEIDADGSYEQYF.

This chain uses TRBV27 with TRBJ1-1; D ambiguous. V lost 1 base and J 1 base, leaving 7 bases between the germline ends. This CDR3 region has 14 residues. Germline loops: CDR1 MNHEY, CDR2 SMNVEV (reference sequence). CDR3: CASSLFGPNTEAFF. CDR3 sequence (DNA): TGTGCCAGCAGTTTATTTGGTCCGAACACTGAAGCTTTCTTT.

This clonotype was detected a few times. CDR3 in amino acids: CASSPEGIPVIGELFF. The CDR3, as DNA: TGTGCCAGCTCACCAGAAGGTATTCCTGTCATCGGGGAGCTGTTTTTT. This sequence joins TRBV18 and TRBJ2-2; D uncertain. Germline assignment: CDR1 KGHSH and CDR2 LQKENI. The length of the CDR3 is 16 residues. V was shortened by 2 bases and J by 7 bases, with 17 bases between the two germline ends. The full variable domain, with the rest looked up from reference TRBV18 and TRBJ2-2, is NAGVMQNPRHLVRRRGQEARLRCSPMKGHSHVYWYRQLPEEGLKFMVYLQKENIIDESGMPKERFSAEFPKEGPSILRIQQVVRGDSAAYFCASSPEGIPVIGELFFGEGSRLTVL.

This clonotype has only a few counts. The chain has TRBV12-5 and TRBJ1-1, with D maybe TRBD1 (5 bases). Germline CDR1 and CDR2: LGHNT and FRNRAP. The CDR3 is 14 amino acids. The V gene lost 4 bases and the J gene lost 5 bases, with 14 bases spanning the gap. In nucleotides, the CDR3 is TGTGCTAGTGGTTACCCAGGGAAGGGGACTGAAGCTTTCTTT. Protein product: CASGYPGKGTEAFF. The full variable domain, rest sourced from reference TRBV12-5 and TRBJ1-1, is DARVTQTPRHKVTEMGQEVTMRCQPILGHNTVFWYRQTMMQGLELLAYFRNRAPLDDSGMPKDRFSAEMPDATLATLKIQPSEPRDSAVYFCASGYPGKGTEAFFGQGTRLTVV.

There are a few counts of this clonotype. The gene calls are TRBV5-1 and TRBJ1-2, with D possibly TRBD1 on 6 matching bases. Trimming removed 4 bases from V and 5 bases from J, with 18 bases in between. Germline assignment: CDR1 SGHRS and CDR2 YFSETQ. The CDR3 sequence is 15 residues long. Here the CDR3 reads CASSQGTDGRYGYTF. The DNA for the CDR3 is TGCGCCAGCAGCCAGGGGACGGACGGACGTTATGGCTACACCTTC. Full variable domain (remainder filled in from reference TRBV5-1 and TRBJ1-2): KAGVTQTPRYLIKTRGQQVTLSCSPISGHRSVSWYQQTPGQGLQFLFEYFSETQRNKGNFPGRFSGRQFSNSRSEMNVSTLELGDSALYLCASSQGTDGRYGYTFGSGTRLTVV.

This clonotype has more than one count but fewer than ten. The chain carries TRBV27 and TRBJ2-7; possibly TRBD2 for D (5 bases). This CDR3 is built from 13 residues. V lost 6 bases to trimming and J lost 3 bases, with 12 bases between them. Germline CDR1 is MNHEY and CDR2 is SMNVEV (reference sequence). The CDR3 DNA reads TGTGCCAGCAGATCCGGGGTCCACTACGAGCAGTACTTC. Its protein is CASRSGVHYEQYF.

DNA of the CDR3: TGTGCCAGCAGCACTCGGGAGTTCGTCGGGGAGCTGTTTTTT. Residues: CASSTREFVGELFF. This chain joins TRBV5-5 and TRBJ2-2; D possibly corresponds to TRBD2 (6 bases). The germline gives CDR1 SGHKS, CDR2 YYEKEE (reference sequence). CDR3 size: 14 residues. Between the trimmed V and J ends, which lost 4 bases and 7 bases, there was a span of 14 bases.

The chain links TRBV5-4 to TRBJ2-3; weak D call: TRBD1 (5 bases). CDR1 and CDR2 (germline): SGHNT, YYREEE (reference sequence). V was trimmed by 4 bases and J by 5 bases, leaving 14 bases between them. CDR3 length: 14 residues. The CDR3 loop reads CASSARQGKDTQYF. CDR3 nucleotides: TGTGCCAGCAGCGCCCGGCAGGGAAAAGATACGCAGTATTTT.

V is TRBV7-2 and J is TRBJ2-3; no firm D call. CDR1 is SGHTA, CDR2 FQGNSA, per germline. The CDR3 is 12 residues long. Trimming took off 5 bases at V and 7 bases at J, with 10 bases between the two ends. The CDR3 is CASSPPLNTQYF. The CDR3 DNA reads as TGTGCCAGCAGCCCCCCTTTGAATACGCAGTATTTT.

This clonotype was counted at least ten times. This rearrangement joins TRBV7-9 to TRBJ1-1, with D hard to call. Germline loops: CDR1 SEHNR, CDR2 FQNEAQ (reference sequence). Trimming took 5 bases from V and 0 from J, leaving 7 bases between them. CDR3 length: 13 amino acids. The CDR3 is CASSQQMNTEAFF. The CDR3 nucleotides are TGTGCCAGCAGCCAACAGATGAACACTGAAGCTTTCTTT.

The V call is TRBV20-1, the J call TRBJ2-2; D is perhaps TRBD1 (6 bases). The CDR3 has 14 residues. Germline assignment: CDR1 DFQATT and CDR2 SNEGSKA (reference sequence). V was clipped by 4 bases and J by 6 bases, with 15 bases between them. The CDR3 loop reads CSATDSRLPGELFF. DNA for the CDR3: TGCAGTGCTACGGACAGTCGGCTCCCCGGGGAGCTGTTTTTT.

V is TRBV7-9 and J is TRBJ1-1; perhaps TRBD1 as D (6 bases). Between the trimmed V and J ends, which lost 5 bases and 8 bases, there was a span of 9 bases. CDR1 is SEHNR and CDR2 is FQNEAQ in the germline V gene (reference sequence). The CDR3 is made up of 11 amino acids. CDR3 sequence reads: CASSAGQEAFF. CDR3 coding DNA: TGTGCCAGCAGCGCTGGACAGGAAGCTTTCTTT.

The chain has TRBV29-1 and TRBJ2-4; 9 nucleotides align to TRBD1. This CDR3 is 14 amino acids long. Losses at the gene ends were 4 bases for V and 0 bases for J; bases not matched to a gene: 1. CDR1 SQVTM and CDR2 ANQGSEA come from the germline V gene. CDR3 coding DNA: TGCAGCGTTGGGACAGGGGTAGCCAAAAACATTCAGTACTTC. The encoded protein is CSVGTGVAKNIQYF.

The V call is TRBV7-2, the J call TRBJ2-7; no clear D. Germline V gene sequence: CDR1 SGHTA, CDR2 FQGNSA. The CDR3 has 14 residues. Trimming shortened V by 5 bases and J by 6 bases, and 17 bases separated the two germline ends. CDR3 amino acids: CASSLRTGTPEQYF. In nucleotides, the CDR3 is TGTGCCAGCAGCCTTAGGACGGGTACTCCCGAGCAGTACTTC.

Concerning this clonotype: A read error may explain this, as a much larger clone is one base away. This sequence joins TRBV12-3 or TRBV12-4 and TRBJ2-7; tentative D call: TRBD2 (5 bases). This CDR3 has 12 amino acids. V was cut by 4 bases and J by 3 bases, with 7 bases left in between. In nucleotides, the CDR3 is TGTGCCAGCAGTTCCGAGGGCTACGAGCAGTACTTC. This encodes CASSSEGYEQYF.

This clonotype was counted between two and nine times. The chain links TRBV27 to TRBJ2-5; 7 bases agree with TRBD2. Germline CDR1 and CDR2: MNHEY and SMNVEV (reference sequence). The CDR3 totals 20 residues. With 3 bases clipped from V and 4 bases from J, the junction kept 23 bases outside the gene matches. The CDR3 reads CASSFSMASGGFGARETQYF. CDR3 coding DNA: TGTGCCAGCAGTTTTAGTATGGCTAGCGGTGGTTTTGGGGCAAGAGAGACCCAGTACTTC.